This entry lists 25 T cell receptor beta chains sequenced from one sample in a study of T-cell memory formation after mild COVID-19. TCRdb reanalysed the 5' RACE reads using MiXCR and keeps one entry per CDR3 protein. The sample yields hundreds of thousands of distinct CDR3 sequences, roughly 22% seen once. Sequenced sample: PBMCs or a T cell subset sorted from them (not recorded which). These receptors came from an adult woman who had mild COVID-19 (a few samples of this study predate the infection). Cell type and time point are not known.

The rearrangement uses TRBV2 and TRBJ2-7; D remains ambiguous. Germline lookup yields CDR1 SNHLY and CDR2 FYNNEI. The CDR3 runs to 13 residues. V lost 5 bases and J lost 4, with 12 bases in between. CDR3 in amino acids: CASSPRHNYEQYF. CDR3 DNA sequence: TGTGCCAGCAGTCCCCGACACAATTACGAGCAGTACTTC.

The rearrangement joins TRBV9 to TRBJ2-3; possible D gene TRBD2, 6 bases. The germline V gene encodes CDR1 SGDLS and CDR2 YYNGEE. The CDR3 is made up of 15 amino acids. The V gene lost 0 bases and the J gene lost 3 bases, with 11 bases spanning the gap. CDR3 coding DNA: TGTGCCAGCAGCGTAGGGGACTTTGGGACAGATACGCAGTATTTT. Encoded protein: CASSVGDFGTDTQYF.

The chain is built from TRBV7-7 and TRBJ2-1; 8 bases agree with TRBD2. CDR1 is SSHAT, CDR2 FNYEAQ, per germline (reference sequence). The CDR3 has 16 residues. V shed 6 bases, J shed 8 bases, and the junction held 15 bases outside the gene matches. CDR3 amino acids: CASSLGDGGAIDEQFF. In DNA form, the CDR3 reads TGTGCCAGCAGTCTAGGGGACGGGGGGGCCATCGATGAGCAGTTCTTC.

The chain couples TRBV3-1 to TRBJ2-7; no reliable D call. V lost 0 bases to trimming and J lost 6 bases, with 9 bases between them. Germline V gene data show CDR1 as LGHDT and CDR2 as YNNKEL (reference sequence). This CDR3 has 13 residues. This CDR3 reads CASSQDLTFEQYF. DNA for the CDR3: TGTGCCAGCAGCCAAGATTTAACATTCGAGCAGTACTTC.

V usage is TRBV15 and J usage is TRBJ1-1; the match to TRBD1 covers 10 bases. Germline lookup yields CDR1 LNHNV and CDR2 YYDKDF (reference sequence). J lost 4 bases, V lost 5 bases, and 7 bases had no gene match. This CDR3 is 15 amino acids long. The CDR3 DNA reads TGTGCCACCAGCGAGGGACAGGGGCACGGCACTGAAGCTTTCTTT. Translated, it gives CATSEGQGHGTEAFF.

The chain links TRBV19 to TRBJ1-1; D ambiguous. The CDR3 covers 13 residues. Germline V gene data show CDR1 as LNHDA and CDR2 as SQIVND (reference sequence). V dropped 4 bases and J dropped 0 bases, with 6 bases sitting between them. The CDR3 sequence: CASSNGLNTEAFF. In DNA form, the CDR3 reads TGTGCCAGTAGTAACGGATTGAACACTGAAGCTTTCTTT.

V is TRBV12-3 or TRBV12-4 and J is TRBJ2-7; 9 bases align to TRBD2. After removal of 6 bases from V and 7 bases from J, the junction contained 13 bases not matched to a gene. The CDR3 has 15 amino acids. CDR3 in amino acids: CASSLRVAGEEEQYF. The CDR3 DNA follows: TGTGCCAGCAGCCTGCGGGTAGCGGGAGAGGAGGAGCAGTACTTC.

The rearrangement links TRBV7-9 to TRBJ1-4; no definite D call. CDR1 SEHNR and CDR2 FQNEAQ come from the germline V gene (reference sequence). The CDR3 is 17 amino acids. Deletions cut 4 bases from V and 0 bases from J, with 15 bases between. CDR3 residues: CASSYLLPSATNEKLFF. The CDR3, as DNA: TGTGCCAGCAGCTACCTCCTTCCCAGTGCAACTAATGAAAAACTGTTTTTT. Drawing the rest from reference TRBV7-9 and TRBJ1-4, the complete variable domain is DTGVSQNPRHKITKRGQNVTFRCDPISEHNRLYWYRQTLGQGPEFLTYFQNEAQLEKSRLLSDRFSAERPKGSFSTLEIQRTEQGDSAMYLCASSYLLPSATNEKLFFGSGTQLSVL.

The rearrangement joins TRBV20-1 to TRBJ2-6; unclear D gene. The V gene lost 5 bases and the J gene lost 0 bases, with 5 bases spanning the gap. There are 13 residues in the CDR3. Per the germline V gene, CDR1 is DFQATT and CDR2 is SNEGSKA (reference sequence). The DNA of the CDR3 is TGCAGTGCTGGGCCCTCTGGGGCCAACGTCCTGACTTTC. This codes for CSAGPSGANVLTF.

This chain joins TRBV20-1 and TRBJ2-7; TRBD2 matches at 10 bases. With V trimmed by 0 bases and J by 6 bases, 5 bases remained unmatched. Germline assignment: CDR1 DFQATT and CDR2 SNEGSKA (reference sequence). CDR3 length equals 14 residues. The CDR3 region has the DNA TGCAGTGCTAGAGAAACTAGCGGGATAGGCGAGCAGTACTTC. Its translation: CSARETSGIGEQYF.

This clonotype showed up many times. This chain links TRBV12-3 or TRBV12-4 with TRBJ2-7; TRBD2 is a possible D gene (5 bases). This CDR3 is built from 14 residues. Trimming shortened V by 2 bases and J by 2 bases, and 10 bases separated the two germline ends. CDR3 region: CASSLYGGTYEQYF. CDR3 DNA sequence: TGTGCCAGCAGTTTATATGGAGGAACCTACGAGCAGTACTTC.

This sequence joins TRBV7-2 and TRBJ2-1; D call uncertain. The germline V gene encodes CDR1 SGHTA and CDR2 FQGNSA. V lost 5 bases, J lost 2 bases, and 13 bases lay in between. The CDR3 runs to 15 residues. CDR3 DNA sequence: TGTGCCAGCAGCGCCTACGTGGACCCCTACAATGAGCAGTTCTTC. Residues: CASSAYVDPYNEQFF.

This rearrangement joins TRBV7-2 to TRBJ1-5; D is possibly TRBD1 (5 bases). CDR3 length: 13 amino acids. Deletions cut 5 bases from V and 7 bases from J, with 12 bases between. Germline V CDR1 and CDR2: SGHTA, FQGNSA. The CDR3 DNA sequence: TGTGCCAGCAGCAGTAGGGGTTCCCAGCCCCAGCATTTT. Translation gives CASSSRGSQPQHF.

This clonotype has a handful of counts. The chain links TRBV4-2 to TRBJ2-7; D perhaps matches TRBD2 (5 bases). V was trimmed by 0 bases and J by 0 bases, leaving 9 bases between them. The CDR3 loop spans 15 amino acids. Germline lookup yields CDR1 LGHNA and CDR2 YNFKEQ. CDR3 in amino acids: CASSQEGRGSYEQYF. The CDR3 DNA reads TGTGCCAGCAGCCAAGAAGGACGGGGCTCCTACGAGCAGTACTTC.

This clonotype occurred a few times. The CDR3 spells CASLADTQYF. CDR3 DNA: TGTGCCAGCTTGGCAGATACGCAGTATTTT. The chain recombines TRBV6-6 with TRBJ2-3; no clear D gene. The CDR3 is 10 residues long. Looked up from germline, CDR1 is MNHNY and CDR2 is SVGAGI (reference sequence). V was clipped by 8 bases and J by 4 bases, with 4 bases between them.

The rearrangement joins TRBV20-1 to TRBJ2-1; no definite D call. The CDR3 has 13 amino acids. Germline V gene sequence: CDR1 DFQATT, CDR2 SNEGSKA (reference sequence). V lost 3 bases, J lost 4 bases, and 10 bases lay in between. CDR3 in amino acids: CSASTPQYNEQFF. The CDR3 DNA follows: TGCAGTGCTAGTACTCCTCAATACAATGAGCAGTTCTTC.

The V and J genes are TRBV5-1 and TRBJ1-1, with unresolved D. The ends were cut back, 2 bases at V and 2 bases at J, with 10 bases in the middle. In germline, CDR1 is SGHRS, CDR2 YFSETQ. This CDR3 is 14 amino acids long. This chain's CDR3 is CASSFLQTNTEAFF. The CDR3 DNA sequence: TGCGCCAGCAGCTTCCTACAGACTAACACTGAAGCTTTCTTT.

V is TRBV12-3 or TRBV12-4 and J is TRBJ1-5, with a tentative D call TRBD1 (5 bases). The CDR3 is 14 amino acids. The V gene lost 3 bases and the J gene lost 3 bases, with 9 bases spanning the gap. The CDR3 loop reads CASSLWGVNQPQHF. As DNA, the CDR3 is TGTGCCAGCAGTTTGTGGGGGGTCAATCAGCCCCAGCATTTT.

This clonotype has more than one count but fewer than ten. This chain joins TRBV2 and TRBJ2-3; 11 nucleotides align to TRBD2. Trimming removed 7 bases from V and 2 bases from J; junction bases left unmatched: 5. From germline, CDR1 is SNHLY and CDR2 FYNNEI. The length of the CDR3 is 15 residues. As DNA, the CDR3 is TGTGCCAGCACCGGGACTAGCGGATACACAGATACGCAGTATTTT. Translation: CASTGTSGYTDTQYF.

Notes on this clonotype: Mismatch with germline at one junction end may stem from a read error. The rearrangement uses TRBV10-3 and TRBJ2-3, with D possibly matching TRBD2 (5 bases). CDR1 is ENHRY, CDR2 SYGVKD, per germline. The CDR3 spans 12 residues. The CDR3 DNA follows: TGTGACATCAGTGCACTAGGAGATACGCAGTATTTT. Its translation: CDISALGDTQYF.

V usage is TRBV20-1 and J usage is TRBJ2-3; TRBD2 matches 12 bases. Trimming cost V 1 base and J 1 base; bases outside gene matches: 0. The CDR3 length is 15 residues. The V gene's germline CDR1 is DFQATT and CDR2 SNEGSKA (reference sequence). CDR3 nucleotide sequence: TGCAGTGCTAGAGGGACTAGCGGGGGCACAGATACGCAGTATTTT. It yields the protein CSARGTSGGTDTQYF.

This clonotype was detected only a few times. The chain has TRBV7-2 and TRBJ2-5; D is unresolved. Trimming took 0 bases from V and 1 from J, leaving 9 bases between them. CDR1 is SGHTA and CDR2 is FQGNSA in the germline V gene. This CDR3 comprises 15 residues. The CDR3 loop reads CASSLASLVQETQYF. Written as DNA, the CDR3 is TGTGCCAGCAGCTTAGCAAGCCTAGTCCAAGAGACCCAGTACTTC.

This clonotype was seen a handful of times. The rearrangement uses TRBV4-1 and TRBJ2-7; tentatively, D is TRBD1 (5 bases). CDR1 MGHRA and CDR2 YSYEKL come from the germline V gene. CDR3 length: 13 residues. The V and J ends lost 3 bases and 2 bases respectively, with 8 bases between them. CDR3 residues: CASSQETAYEQYF. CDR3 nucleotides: TGCGCCAGCAGCCAGGAGACAGCCTACGAGCAGTACTTC.

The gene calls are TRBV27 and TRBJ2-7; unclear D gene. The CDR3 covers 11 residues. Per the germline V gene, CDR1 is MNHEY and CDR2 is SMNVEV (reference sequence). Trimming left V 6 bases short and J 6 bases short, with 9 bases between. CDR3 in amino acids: CASSPPLEQYF. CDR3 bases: TGTGCCAGCAGCCCGCCCCTCGAGCAGTACTTC.

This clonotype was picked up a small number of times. The CDR3 DNA sequence: TGTGCCATCAGTAGCGGGAGAGGTGGCCACAATGAGCAGTTCTTC. Amino acid sequence: CAISSGRGGHNEQFF. The chain carries TRBV10-3 and TRBJ2-1, with 8 nucleotides matching TRBD2. Trimming removed 5 bases from V and 5 bases from J; junction bases left unmatched: 8. Germline CDR1 reads ENHRY; CDR2 reads SYGVKD. The CDR3 is made up of 15 amino acids.